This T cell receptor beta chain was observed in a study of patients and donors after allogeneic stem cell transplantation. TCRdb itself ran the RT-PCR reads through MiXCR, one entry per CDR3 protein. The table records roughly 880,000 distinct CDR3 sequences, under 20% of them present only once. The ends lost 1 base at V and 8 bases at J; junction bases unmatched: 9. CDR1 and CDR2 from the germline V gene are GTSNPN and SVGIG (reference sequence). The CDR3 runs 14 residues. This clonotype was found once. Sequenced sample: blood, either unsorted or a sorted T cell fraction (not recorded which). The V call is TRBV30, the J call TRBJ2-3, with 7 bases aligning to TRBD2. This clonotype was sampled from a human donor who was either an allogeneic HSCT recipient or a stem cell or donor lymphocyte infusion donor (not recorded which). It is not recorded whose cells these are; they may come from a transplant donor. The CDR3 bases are TGTGCCTGGAGTGAGGGGAGCGGGACGGCTACGCAGTATTTT. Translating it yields CAWSEGSGTATQYF.